The 16 T cell receptor beta chains given below trace back to one sample, sequenced in a study of blood T cell repertoires in COVID-19. Using immunoSEQ multiplex PCR, the repertoire was profiled, and TCRdb retains in-frame clones only, with some absent. The data hold some 130,000 clones, with more than 75% observed a single time. Sequencing was carried out using peripheral blood. The source of these receptors is a woman aged 45 to 65 who had recovered from COVID-19.

The chain couples TRBV2 to TRBJ2-5; D not resolved. Trimming pared 5 bases from V and 4 bases from J, leaving 8 bases between. The CDR3 contains 12 residues. Germline CDR1 reads SNHLY; CDR2 reads FYNNEI. The DNA of the CDR3 is TGTGCCAGCAGTTTCCAATTAGAGACCCAGTACTTC. Translating gives CASSFQLETQYF.

The V and J genes are TRBV18 and TRBJ1-1; D is undetermined. The germline V gene encodes CDR1 KGHSH and CDR2 LQKENI. There are 15 residues in the CDR3. The V end lost 3 bases, the J end lost 3 bases, and 14 bases lay between the germline ends. The CDR3 spells CASSPLRKVYTEAFF. CDR3 DNA: TGTGCCAGCTCACCCCTCAGGAAGGTTTACACTGAAGCTTTCTTT. The whole variable domain, filled in from reference TRBV18 and TRBJ1-1, reads NAGVMQNPRHLVRRRGQEARLRCSPMKGHSHVYWYRQLPEEGLKFMVYLQKENIIDESGMPKERFSAEFPKEGPSILRIQQVVRGDSAAYFCASSPLRKVYTEAFFGQGTRLTVV.

The chain is built from TRBV7-2 and TRBJ2-3, with TRBD2 identical over 10 bases. V was pared by 4 bases and J by 5 bases, with 3 bases of the junction left unmatched. The germline V gene has CDR1 SGHTA and CDR2 FQGNSA. CDR3 size: 14 residues. The CDR3 loop reads CASSSRLAGDTQYF. CDR3 DNA: TGTGCCAGCAGCTCGAGACTAGCGGGAGATACGCAGTATTTT.

The V call is TRBV7-9, the J call TRBJ1-3; D uncertain. The CDR3 spans 15 residues. Trimming removed 5 bases at V and 0 bases at J, with 11 bases between. Per germline, CDR1 SEHNR and CDR2 FQNEAQ (reference sequence). Here the CDR3 reads CASSVRESSGNTIYF. The CDR3 nucleotides read TGTGCCAGCAGCGTACGGGAGAGCTCTGGAAACACCATATATTTT.

This chain uses TRBV27 with TRBJ1-1; D gene unclear. Trimming removed 5 bases at V and 0 bases at J, with 22 bases between. Germline lookup yields CDR1 MNHEY and CDR2 SMNVEV (reference sequence). The CDR3 is 18 residues long. CDR3 sequence: CASSSGQPLGTLNTEAFF. The CDR3 coding sequence is TGTGCCAGCAGTAGTGGGCAACCTCTCGGCACGCTGAACACTGAAGCTTTCTTT.

The chain recombines TRBV25-1 with TRBJ2-7; 7 positions agree with TRBD1. Trimming removed 4 bases from V and 5 bases from J; junction bases left unmatched: 5. Germline V gene lookup returns CDR1 MGHDK and CDR2 SYGVNS. The CDR3 runs 13 residues. CDR3 coding DNA: TGTGCCAGCAGTGGGGGACAGCACAACGAGCAGTACTTC. Protein sequence: CASSGGQHNEQYF.

This chain joins TRBV2 and TRBJ2-1, with TRBD2 identical over 7 bases. The CDR3 loop spans 13 amino acids. Losses at the gene ends were 2 bases for V and 5 bases for J; bases not matched to a gene: 0. CDR1 is SNHLY and CDR2 is FYNNEI in the germline V gene. The CDR3: CASSELADNEQFF. DNA for the CDR3: TGTGCCAGCAGTGAACTAGCGGACAATGAGCAGTTCTTC.

The CDR3 region has the DNA TGCGCCAGCAGTGAAAAGGGACGCACGGAGGGCGAGCAGTACTTC. It specifies CASSEKGRTEGEQYF. The V call is TRBV10-1, the J call TRBJ2-7; D perhaps matches TRBD2 (6 bases). Germline CDR1 reads WNHNN; CDR2 reads SYGVQD (reference sequence). The V gene lost 3 bases and the J gene lost 6 bases, with 18 bases spanning the gap. The CDR3 spans 15 residues.

The rearrangement links TRBV7-3 to TRBJ2-1, with D possibly matching TRBD1 (6 bases). Per germline, CDR1 SGHTA and CDR2 FQGTGA. The CDR3 runs 15 residues. Trimming stripped 5 bases from V and 6 bases from J, with 17 bases between. The CDR3 sequence: CASSLYADRFNEQFF. The DNA of the CDR3 is TGTGCCAGCAGCCTCTACGCCGACAGGTTCAATGAGCAGTTCTTC. Complete variable domain (other parts from reference TRBV7-3 and TRBJ2-1): GAGVSQTPSNKVTEKGKYVELRCDPISGHTALYWYRQSLGQGPEFLIYFQGTGAADDSGLPNDRFFAVRPEGSVSTLKIQRTERGDSAVYLCASSLYADRFNEQFFGPGTRLTVL.

This chain connects TRBV7-2 to TRBJ2-1, with D maybe TRBD1 (6 bases). V lost 5 bases and J 2 bases, leaving 10 bases between the germline ends. Germline V lookup: CDR1 SGHTA, CDR2 FQGNSA. The CDR3 loop spans 14 amino acids. The CDR3 region is CASSEGDPYNEQFF. In DNA, the CDR3 is TGTGCCAGCAGCGAGGGGGACCCCTACAATGAGCAGTTCTTC.

The chain has TRBV19 and TRBJ2-3; TRBD1 is a possible D gene (6 bases). Germline V CDR1 and CDR2: LNHDA, SQIVND (reference sequence). The CDR3 extends over 15 amino acids. Trimming stripped 6 bases from V and 1 base from J, with 14 bases between. CDR3 residues: CASRPPGVGTDTQYF. The CDR3 bases are TGTGCCAGTAGACCCCCAGGGGTGGGCACAGATACGCAGTATTTT.

Only one count was recorded for this clone. The rearrangement links TRBV11-2 to TRBJ1-3; a possible D gene is TRBD1 (6 bases). Trimming took off 1 base at V and 4 bases at J, with 8 bases between the two ends. The CDR3 covers 14 residues. Germline values: CDR1 SGHAT, CDR2 FQNNGV. The CDR3 loop reads CASSLAQGGNTIYF. The CDR3 bases are TGTGCCAGCAGCTTAGCACAGGGAGGAAACACCATATATTTT.

The chain couples TRBV5-8 to TRBJ2-5, with 8 bases that match TRBD1. CDR1 and CDR2 (germline): SGHTS, YDEGEE. This CDR3 contains 15 residues. J lost 2 bases, V lost 4 bases, and 7 bases had no gene match. The CDR3 nucleotides read TGTGCCAGCAGCCGCGGGACAGGTGCTCAAGAGACCCAGTACTTC. Translated: CASSRGTGAQETQYF.

The chain has TRBV14 and TRBJ2-2; 7 bases agree with TRBD2. Germline CDR1 SGHDN, CDR2 FVKESK. V trimming: 4 bases; J trimming: 4 bases; junction bases outside the gene matches: 3. The CDR3 covers 14 residues. CDR3 protein: CASSPWGGTGELFF. The CDR3 region has the DNA TGTGCCAGCAGCCCTTGGGGGGGCACCGGGGAGCTGTTTTTT. The complete variable domain, with remaining parts taken from reference TRBV14 and TRBJ2-2, reads EAGVTQFPSHSVIEKGQTVTLRCDPISGHDNLYWYRRVMGKEIKFLLHFVKESKQDESGMPNNRFLAERTGGTYSTLKVQPAELEDSGVYFCASSPWGGTGELFFGEGSRLTVL.

The J gene is TRBJ2-7, the V gene TRBV7-2; 10 nucleotides agree with TRBD2. The CDR3 has 15 residues. The trim removed 5 bases at V and 4 bases at J, leaving 8 bases unmatched. Looked up from germline, CDR1 is SGHTA and CDR2 is FQGNSA. In nucleotides, the CDR3 is TGTGCCAGCAGCCCACCAGCGGGAGGGCCTTACGAGCAGTACTTC. Translated, it gives CASSPPAGGPYEQYF.

The chain recombines TRBV19 with TRBJ2-1; 9 bases align to TRBD2. CDR3 length equals 13 residues. Trimming removed 8 bases from V and 5 bases from J; junction bases left unmatched: 4. The V gene's germline CDR1 is LNHDA and CDR2 SQIVND (reference sequence). The CDR3 bases are TGTGCCAGTCGCGGGAGGGCCAACAATGAGCAGTTCTTC. Amino acids: CASRGRANNEQFF.